Listed here are 30 T cell receptor beta chains from one sample, sequenced in a study of blood T cell repertoires in COVID-19. TCRdb's table, derived via immunoSEQ multiplex PCR, lists solely in-frame clones and lacks some. The table lists approximately 200,000 clones, roughly 90% of them singletons, with 2.7% in the top ten. Material for sequencing was peripheral blood. The receptors originated from a woman aged 55-70 years with acute or convalescent COVID-19.

V is TRBV28 and J is TRBJ2-7; no firm D call. From germline, CDR1 is MDHEN and CDR2 SYDVKM. The CDR3 covers 12 residues. V was pared by 6 bases and J by 6 bases, with 12 bases between. As DNA, the CDR3 is TGTGCCAGCAGCCGACATTGGGCCGAGCAGTACTTC. Amino acid sequence: CASSRHWAEQYF.

The V and J genes are TRBV25-1 and TRBJ2-6, with D unresolved. Germline CDR1 MGHDK, CDR2 SYGVNS. V lost 2 bases and J lost 0, with 5 bases in between. The CDR3 sequence is 15 residues long. This chain's CDR3 is CASSERSSGANVLTF. The DNA of the CDR3 is TGTGCCAGCAGTGAACGGAGCTCTGGGGCCAACGTCCTGACTTTC.

CDR3 residues: CASSDRDRGGGTEAFF. In DNA form, the CDR3 reads TGTGCCAGCAGCGATCGGGACAGGGGAGGTGGGACTGAAGCTTTCTTT. The V gene is TRBV5-4, the J gene TRBJ1-1; 10 bases align to TRBD1. V gave up 4 bases and J gave up 5 bases; unmatched junction bases: 11. Germline CDR1 SGHNT, CDR2 YYREEE (reference sequence). The CDR3 contains 16 residues.

This clone appeared a single time. This chain uses TRBV28 with TRBJ1-1; D is possibly TRBD1 (6 bases). Germline values: CDR1 MDHEN, CDR2 SYDVKM. V lost 9 bases and J lost 5, with 19 bases in between. The CDR3 contains 14 residues. The CDR3 loop is CASGPGGAQTEAFF. The CDR3 region has the DNA TGTGCCAGTGGCCCTGGGGGCGCGCAGACTGAAGCTTTCTTT.

V and J are TRBV5-1 and TRBJ1-2, with D perhaps matching TRBD1 (6 bases). Germline CDR1 is SGHRS and CDR2 is YFSETQ. V was shortened by 3 bases and J by 4 bases, with 13 bases between the two germline ends. This CDR3 is 14 amino acids long. CDR3 DNA sequence: TGCGCCAGCAGCTCGTCGACAGGCCCCTATGGCTACACCTTC. Protein: CASSSSTGPYGYTF.

This chain links TRBV29-1 with TRBJ2-2; a possible D gene is TRBD2 (6 bases). V dropped 3 bases and J dropped 2 bases, with 16 bases sitting between them. From germline, CDR1 is SQVTM and CDR2 ANQGSEA. The CDR3 covers 16 residues. The chain's CDR3 is CSVDPSGGGNTGELFF. In DNA, the CDR3 is TGCAGCGTTGATCCATCCGGGGGAGGAAACACCGGGGAGCTGTTTTTT.

The V call is TRBV7-9, the J call TRBJ2-5; 7 nucleotides align to TRBD1. Germline lookup yields CDR1 SEHNR and CDR2 FQNEAQ (reference sequence). V was clipped by 6 bases and J by 4 bases; unmatched bases: 11. The length of the CDR3 is 15 residues. Here the CDR3 DNA reads TGTGCCAGCAGTTTTTGGGACAGAGTCCGAGAGACCCAGTACTTC. It specifies CASSFWDRVRETQYF. Full variable domain (missing parts from reference TRBV7-9 and TRBJ2-5): DTGVSQNPRHKITKRGQNVTFRCDPISEHNRLYWYRQTLGQGPEFLTYFQNEAQLEKSRLLSDRFSAERPKGSFSTLEIQRTEQGDSAMYLCASSFWDRVRETQYFGPGTRLLVL.

J is TRBJ1-2 and V is TRBV6-5; D remains unclear. CDR1 is MNHEY, CDR2 SVGAGI, per germline. Trimming took 4 bases from V and 2 from J, leaving 17 bases between them. There are 16 residues in the CDR3. For the CDR3, the DNA is TGTGCCAGCAGTTTCAACCCCATAGAACTGAACTATGGCTACACCTTC. This gives the protein CASSFNPIELNYGYTF.

The V gene is TRBV13, the J gene TRBJ2-5, with unresolved D. The V end was cut by 6 bases, the J end by 0 bases, with 8 bases between. Germline-derived CDR1 and CDR2 are PRHDT and FYEKMQ (reference sequence). This CDR3 spans 13 amino acids. The CDR3 region is CASSQLYQETQYF. The CDR3 DNA reads TGTGCCAGCAGTCAACTGTACCAAGAGACCCAGTACTTC.

The chain combines TRBV3-1 (or the pseudogene TRBV3-2) with TRBJ2-1; maybe TRBD1 (7 bases). CDR3 length: 14 amino acids. Germline-derived CDR1 and CDR2 are LGHDT and YNNKEL (reference sequence). With 5 bases removed from V and 9 bases from J, the gap between germline ends came to 17 bases. CDR3 in amino acids: CASSSGGRKGEQFF. The DNA of the CDR3 is TGTGCCAGCAGCTCAGGGGGGAGGAAGGGTGAGCAGTTCTTC.

The chain uses TRBV7-8 and TRBJ2-7; 8 nucleotides match TRBD1. Germline V gene data show CDR1 as SGHVS and CDR2 as FQNEAQ. CDR3 length: 14 residues. The ends lost 3 bases at V and 0 bases at J; junction bases unmatched: 1. Here the CDR3 reads CASSLDRASYEQYF. For the CDR3, the DNA is TGTGCCAGCAGCTTGGACAGGGCCTCCTACGAGCAGTACTTC.

The chain uses TRBV20-1 and TRBJ1-5; D not certain. The CDR3 totals 17 residues. CDR1 DFQATT and CDR2 SNEGSKA come from the germline V gene (reference sequence). The V end was cut by 3 bases, the J end by 0 bases, with 18 bases between. CDR3 bases: TGCAGTGCTAGTAAGTGGCCAGGTTTTTATAGCAATCAGCCCCAGCATTTT. Translating gives CSASKWPGFYSNQPQHF.

The gene calls are TRBV6-5 and TRBJ1-4; no firm D call. Trimming cost V 8 bases and J 0 bases, with 13 bases left between them. CDR1 is MNHEY and CDR2 is SVGAGI in the germline V gene. This CDR3 comprises 15 residues. DNA of the CDR3: TGTGCCAGCCAGAGGCGATTTTCAACTAATGAAAAACTGTTTTTT. Translation: CASQRRFSTNEKLFF.

The chain links TRBV11-2 to TRBJ1-6, with TRBD1 as a possible D gene (5 bases). The CDR3 runs 14 residues. Trimming cost V 0 bases and J 8 bases, with 8 bases left between them. The germline gives CDR1 SGHAT, CDR2 FQNNGV. The CDR3 here is CASSLDQGYSPLHF. The CDR3 nucleotides are TGTGCCAGCAGCTTAGATCAGGGCTATTCACCCCTCCACTTT.

The V and J genes are TRBV6-1 and TRBJ2-5, with no clear D. This CDR3 has 12 amino acids. CDR1 and CDR2 (germline): MNHNS, SASEGT. The V end lost 2 bases, the J end lost 5 bases, and 6 bases lay between the germline ends. The DNA for the CDR3 is TGTGCCAGCAGTGAACCCAATGAGACCCAGTACTTC. Its protein product is CASSEPNETQYF.

A single count supports this clone. The chain links TRBV7-2 to TRBJ2-2; TRBD2 matches 12 bases. The CDR3 spans 16 residues. V shed 6 bases, J shed 5 bases, and the junction held 7 bases outside the gene matches. CDR1 and CDR2 (germline): SGHTA, FQGNSA. Written as DNA, the CDR3 is TGTGCCAGCAGGCACGGACTAGCGGGGCGGACCGGGGAGCTGTTTTTT. Its translation is CASRHGLAGRTGELFF.

The chain couples TRBV4-2 to TRBJ2-1, with 11 bases that match TRBD2. The CDR3 has 15 residues. V gave up 4 bases and J gave up 7 bases; unmatched junction bases: 6. The germline gives CDR1 LGHNA, CDR2 YNFKEQ. In nucleotides, the CDR3 is TGTGCCAGCAGCCGACTACTAGCGGGAGTTAATGAGCAGTTCTTC. Its protein product is CASSRLLAGVNEQFF.

V is TRBV11-2 and J is TRBJ2-5, with a tentative D call TRBD1 (5 bases). The germline V gene encodes CDR1 SGHAT and CDR2 FQNNGV. The CDR3 spans 14 residues. V was trimmed by 5 bases and J by 13 bases, leaving 23 bases between them. The CDR3 reads CASSQDKVAPPRYF. CDR3 DNA: TGTGCCAGCAGCCAGGACAAGGTCGCTCCCCCACGGTACTTC.

This clone was observed once. The chain carries TRBV2 and TRBJ1-3, with D tentatively TRBD1 (6 bases). The CDR3 length is 12 residues. Germline values: CDR1 SNHLY, CDR2 FYNNEI. The germline V and J ends were trimmed by 7 bases and 6 bases, with 10 bases remaining between them. The CDR3 DNA follows: TGTGCCAGCACCAGACAGGAAAACACCATATATTTT. Translating it yields CASTRQENTIYF.

This chain links TRBV6-5 with TRBJ2-1; 12 bases align to TRBD2. The CDR3 contains 15 residues. CDR1 MNHEY and CDR2 SVGAGI come from the germline V gene. The junction had 3 bases not matched to a gene; V was cut back by 8 bases and J by 1 base. CDR3 region: CASELAGGSYNEQFF. DNA for the CDR3: TGTGCCAGCGAACTAGCGGGAGGTTCCTACAATGAGCAGTTCTTC.

This chain links TRBV6-5 with TRBJ1-2; 10 bases match TRBD1. Unmatched junction bases numbered 9, after V lost 6 bases and J lost 5 bases. The CDR3 is made up of 15 amino acids. Germline values: CDR1 MNHEY, CDR2 SVGAGI. The CDR3 DNA reads as TGTGCCAGCAGAGACCTGGACAGGGGGAGGTATGGCTACACCTTC. Amino acids: CASRDLDRGRYGYTF.

The chain has TRBV11-3 and TRBJ1-6; D call uncertain. The CDR3 loop spans 13 amino acids. V lost 0 bases and J lost 7, with 4 bases in between. CDR1 SGHNT and CDR2 YENEEA come from the germline V gene. CDR3: CASSLDPNSPLHF. The CDR3 DNA follows: TGTGCCAGCAGCTTAGACCCGAATTCACCCCTCCACTTT.

The V call is TRBV7-9, the J call TRBJ2-1, with D possibly being TRBD2 (5 bases). Germline loops: CDR1 SEHNR, CDR2 FQNEAQ (reference sequence). V lost 1 base and J lost 7, with 11 bases in between. This CDR3 comprises 14 residues. The CDR3 coding sequence is TGTGCCAGCAGCTTAGAAGCGGCACAGAATGAGCAGTTCTTC. Amino acids: CASSLEAAQNEQFF.

This CDR3 is CASSDHFTVATNEKLFF. For the CDR3, the DNA is TGCGCCAGCAGTGACCATTTCACGGTAGCAACTAATGAAAAACTGTTTTTT. The V and J genes are TRBV10-2 and TRBJ1-4; no definite D call. The CDR3 covers 17 residues. V was cut by 3 bases and J by 0 bases, with 14 bases left in between. Germline CDR1 reads WSHSY; CDR2 reads SAAADI.

This clone was seen only a few times. V is TRBV30 and J is TRBJ2-6, with D hard to call. Germline CDR1 and CDR2: GTSNPN and SVGIG (reference sequence). The ends were cut back, 4 bases at V and 4 bases at J, with 8 bases in the middle. CDR3 length equals 13 residues. The CDR3 region has the DNA TGTGCCTGGACCTTCTCCGGGGCCAACGTCCTGACTTTC. Protein product: CAWTFSGANVLTF.

The J gene is TRBJ2-1, the V gene TRBV3-1 (or the pseudogene TRBV3-2); D not resolved. The CDR3 sequence is 12 residues long. V was cut by 4 bases and J by 6 bases, with 7 bases left in between. Germline V gives CDR1 LGHDT, CDR2 YNNKEL (reference sequence). The CDR3 reads CASSLPGNEQFF. DNA of the CDR3: TGTGCCAGCAGCCTGCCAGGCAATGAGCAGTTCTTC.

V is TRBV18 and J is TRBJ2-1, with 10 bases matching TRBD2. V was clipped by 8 bases and J by 4 bases; unmatched bases: 8. The germline gives CDR1 KGHSH, CDR2 LQKENI. The CDR3 runs 15 residues. The CDR3 reads CASRPGTSEYNEQFF. The CDR3 DNA reads TGTGCCAGCCGTCCCGGGACTAGCGAATACAATGAGCAGTTCTTC.

In DNA form, the CDR3 reads TGTGCCAGTACCCCCACGGGAGGAATTGGAAACACCATATATTTT. Translating gives CASTPTGGIGNTIYF. This chain links TRBV19 with TRBJ1-3; unclear D gene. CDR3 size: 15 residues. Germline V gene data show CDR1 as LNHDA and CDR2 as SQIVND (reference sequence). V was pared by 7 bases and J by 3 bases, with 16 bases between.

The genes are TRBV11-2 and TRBJ2-1, with TRBD2 identical over 7 bases. The germline V gene encodes CDR1 SGHAT and CDR2 FQNNGV. This CDR3 is 14 amino acids long. With 3 bases clipped from V and 2 bases from J, the junction kept 1 base outside the gene matches. The CDR3 coding sequence is TGTGCCAGCAGCTTCAGCGGGGCCTACAATGAGCAGTTCTTC. Amino acids: CASSFSGAYNEQFF.

In its sample, this clone was seen once. The rearrangement uses TRBV14 and TRBJ2-5; TRBD1 is a possible D gene (5 bases). This CDR3 region has 24 residues. Germline lookup yields CDR1 SGHDN and CDR2 FVKESK. V was trimmed by 4 bases and J by 0 bases, leaving 39 bases between them. The CDR3 here is CASSRFCFVVVDPGRQKNQETQYF. DNA for the CDR3: TGTGCCAGCAGCCGTTTTTGTTTCGTTGTTGTCGACCCAGGAAGACAGAAGAACCAAGAGACCCAGTACTTC.